This T cell receptor beta chain was sequenced during a study of T cells after somatic rescue of genetic block. Profiling relied on immunoSEQ multiplex PCR, and the TCRdb table lists in-frame clones only, not all of them. In the table there are over 9,000 clones, about 78% of which are singletons. The ends were cut back, 5 bases at V and 4 bases at J, with 12 bases in the middle. The CDR3 is 14 residues long. Germline CDR1 is SGHTA and CDR2 is FQGNSA. The sample taken for sequencing was peripheral blood mononuclear cells (PBMCs). The TCR comes from a boy between 10 and 17 years old. The chain couples TRBV7-2 to TRBJ1-3, with D tentatively TRBD1 (5 bases). In DNA form, the CDR3 reads TGTGCCAGCAGCGTCGGGACGGTCGGAAACACCATATATTTT. Protein: CASSVGTVGNTIYF.